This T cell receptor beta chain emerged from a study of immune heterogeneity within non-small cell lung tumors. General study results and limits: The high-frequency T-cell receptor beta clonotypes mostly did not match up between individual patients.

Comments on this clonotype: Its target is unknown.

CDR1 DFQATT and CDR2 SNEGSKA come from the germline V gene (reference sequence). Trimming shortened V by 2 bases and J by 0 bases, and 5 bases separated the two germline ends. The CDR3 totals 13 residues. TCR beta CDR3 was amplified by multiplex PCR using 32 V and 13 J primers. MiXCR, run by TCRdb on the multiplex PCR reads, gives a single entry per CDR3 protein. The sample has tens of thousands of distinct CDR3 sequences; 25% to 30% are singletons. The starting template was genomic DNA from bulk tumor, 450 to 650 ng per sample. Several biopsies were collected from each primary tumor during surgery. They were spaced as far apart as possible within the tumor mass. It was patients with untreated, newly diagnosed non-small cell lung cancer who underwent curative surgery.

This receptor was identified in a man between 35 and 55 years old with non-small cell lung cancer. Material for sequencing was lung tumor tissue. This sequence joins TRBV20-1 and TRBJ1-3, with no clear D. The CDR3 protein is CSARRGSGNTIYF. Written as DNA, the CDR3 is TGCAGTGCTAGACGGGGCTCTGGAAACACCATATATTTT.